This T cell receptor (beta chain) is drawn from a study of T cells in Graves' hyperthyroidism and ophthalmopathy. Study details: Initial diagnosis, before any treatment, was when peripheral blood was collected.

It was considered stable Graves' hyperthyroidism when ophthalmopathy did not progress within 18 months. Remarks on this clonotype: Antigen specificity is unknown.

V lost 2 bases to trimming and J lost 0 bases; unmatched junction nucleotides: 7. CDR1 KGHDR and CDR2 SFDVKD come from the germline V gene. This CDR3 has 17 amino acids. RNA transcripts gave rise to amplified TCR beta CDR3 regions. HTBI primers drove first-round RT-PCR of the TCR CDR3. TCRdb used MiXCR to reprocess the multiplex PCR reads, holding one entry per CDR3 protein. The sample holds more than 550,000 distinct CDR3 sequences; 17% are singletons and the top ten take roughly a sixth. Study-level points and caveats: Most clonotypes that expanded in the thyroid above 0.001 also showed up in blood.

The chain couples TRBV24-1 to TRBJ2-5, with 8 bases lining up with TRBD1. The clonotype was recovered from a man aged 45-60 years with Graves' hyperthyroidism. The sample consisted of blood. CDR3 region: CATSDWADREYQETQYF. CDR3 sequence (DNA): TGTGCCACCAGTGATTGGGCGGACAGGGAATACCAAGAGACCCAGTACTTC.